This T cell receptor beta chain was observed in a study of T cells in Graves' hyperthyroidism and ophthalmopathy. This clonotype was seen only a few times. Its cognate antigen is unknown. Lactation, pregnancy, other autoimmune disease or uncontrolled infection led to exclusion of patients. PBMCs stemmed from 10 ml fresh peripheral blood. RNA transcripts served as the template for amplifying TCR beta CDR3 regions. Initially, a first-round RT-PCR of the TCR CDR3 employed the HTBI primer set. TCRdb recomputed calls from the multiplex PCR reads with MiXCR, one row per CDR3 protein. In the table there are about 420,000 distinct CDR3 sequences, roughly an eighth of which are singletons. Study-wide results and limits: By a 13 V-J model, ophthalmopathy was set apart from stable hyperthyroidism. Most thyroid clonotypes expanded above 0.001 appeared in blood too.

The receptor's source is a woman under 30 with Graves' hyperthyroidism. Sequenced input: blood.

The CDR3 DNA sequence: TGCAGTGCTAGCGTGCCCCGGGGAGATACGCAGTATTTT. This translates into CSASVPRGDTQYF. The rearrangement joins TRBV20-1 to TRBJ2-3, with a tentative D call TRBD2 (5 bases). From germline, CDR1 is DFQATT and CDR2 SNEGSKA (reference sequence). The CDR3 runs 13 residues. The ends were cut back, 3 bases at V and 5 bases at J, with 12 bases in the middle.